Sequencing of this T cell receptor beta chain was carried out in a study of cytomegalovirus exposure and HLA in healthy donors. Overall study results and limits: It was only CMV serostatus that was available as immune exposure information. From TCR beta sequences, most subjects' HLA-A and HLA-B alleles were reportedly predicted accurately.

This CDR3 contains 17 residues. Germline V gene data show CDR1 as SGHTA and CDR2 as FQGNSA. V was pared by 1 base and J by 4 bases, with 6 bases of the junction left unmatched. The PCR ran on 60 Vbeta and 13 Jbeta primers. Clones were read by immunoSEQ multiplex PCR, and TCRdb kept only the in-frame ones, dropping some. The sample lists about 160,000 clones, about 80% occurring once. This clone appeared a few times. Its specificity is unknown. V gene TRBV7-2 combines with J gene TRBJ2-1, with 11 bases aligning to TRBD2. The source is a man between 25 and 39 years old in good health and CMV-seronegative. Specimen: PBMCs. The CDR3 nucleotides are TGTGCCAGCAGCTTAGGGATATCTAGCGGGGGGTACAATGAGCAGTTCTTC. Residues: CASSLGISSGGYNEQFF.